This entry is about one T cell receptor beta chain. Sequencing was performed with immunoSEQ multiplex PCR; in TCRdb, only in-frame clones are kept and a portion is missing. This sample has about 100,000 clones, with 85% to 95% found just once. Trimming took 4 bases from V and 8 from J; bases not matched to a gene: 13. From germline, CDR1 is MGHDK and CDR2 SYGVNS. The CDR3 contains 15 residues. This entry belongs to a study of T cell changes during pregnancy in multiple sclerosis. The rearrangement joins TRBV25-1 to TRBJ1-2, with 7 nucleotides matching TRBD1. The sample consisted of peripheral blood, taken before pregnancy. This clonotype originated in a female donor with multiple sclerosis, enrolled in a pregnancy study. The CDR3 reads CASSGERTGWKGYTF. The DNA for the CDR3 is TGTGCCAGCAGTGGTGAAAGGACAGGATGGAAAGGCTACACCTTC.